This TCR beta chain was found in a study of spatial heterogeneity in lung cancer. This clonotype has a count of ten or more. Indicated time point: sample taken at primary tumor resection. From tumor, nontumor lung or frozen PBMC, whole RNA was taken unsorted for sequencing. Germline V gives CDR1 DFQATT, CDR2 SNEGSKA (reference sequence). This CDR3 comprises 15 residues. Germline trimming cut 6 bases from V and 4 bases from J; bases unmatched to any gene: 13. TCRdb ran MiXCR on the 5' RACE reads and lists one entry per CDR3 protein. The data contain approximately 81,000 distinct CDR3 sequences, roughly 13% of them singletons.

The V call is TRBV20-1, the J call TRBJ2-5; 8 bases match TRBD2. Sequences were derived from PBMCs, sampled at surgery. This TCR was sampled from a male donor with early-stage non-small cell lung cancer. The DNA of the CDR3 is TGCAGTGCCCTCGATTCGCGGGAGGCGAGAGAGACCCAGTACTTC. Amino acid sequence: CSALDSREARETQYF.